This T cell receptor (beta chain) emerged from a study of blood T cell repertoires in COVID-19. TCRdb keeps only in-frame clones here, not all; method: immunoSEQ multiplex PCR. Among under 200,000 clones listed, 79% were seen once. The specimen sequenced was peripheral blood. The source is a woman aged 60-75 years with COVID-19, enrolled during active disease.

The DNA for the CDR3 is TGTGCCAGCAGCCCTTCCGGGACAGGGGGCTACACCTTC. Protein product: CASSPSGTGGYTF. The V and J genes are TRBV12-3 or TRBV12-4 and TRBJ1-2, with TRBD1 identical over 9 bases. The CDR3 consists of 13 residues. V trimming: 6 bases; J trimming: 8 bases; junction bases outside the gene matches: 7.